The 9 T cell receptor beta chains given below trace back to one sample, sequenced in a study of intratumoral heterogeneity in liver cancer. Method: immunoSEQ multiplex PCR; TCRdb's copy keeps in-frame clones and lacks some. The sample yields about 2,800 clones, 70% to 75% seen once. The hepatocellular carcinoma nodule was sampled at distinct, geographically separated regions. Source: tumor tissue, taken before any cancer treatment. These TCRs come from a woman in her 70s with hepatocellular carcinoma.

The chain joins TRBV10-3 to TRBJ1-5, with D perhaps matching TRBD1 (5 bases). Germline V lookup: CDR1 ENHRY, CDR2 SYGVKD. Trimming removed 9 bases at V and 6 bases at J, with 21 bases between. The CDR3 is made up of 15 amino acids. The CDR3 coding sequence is TGTGCCATGCCCGGGGGACTCCCCGCGGGTCAGCCCCAGCATTTT. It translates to CAMPGGLPAGQPQHF.

The CDR3 here is CAWSWASGLYNEQFF. The CDR3 DNA reads as TGTGCCTGGAGTTGGGCGTCTGGACTCTACAATGAGCAGTTCTTC. The chain links TRBV30 to TRBJ2-1, with D tentatively TRBD2 (5 bases). From germline, CDR1 is GTSNPN and CDR2 SVGIG (reference sequence). This CDR3 comprises 15 residues. V shed 2 bases and J shed 3 bases, with 14 bases lying between them.

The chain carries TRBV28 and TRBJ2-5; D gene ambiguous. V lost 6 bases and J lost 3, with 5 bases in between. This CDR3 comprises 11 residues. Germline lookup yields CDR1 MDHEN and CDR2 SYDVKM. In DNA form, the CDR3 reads TGTGCCAGCAGCCGAAAAGAGACCCAGTACTTC. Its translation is CASSRKETQYF.

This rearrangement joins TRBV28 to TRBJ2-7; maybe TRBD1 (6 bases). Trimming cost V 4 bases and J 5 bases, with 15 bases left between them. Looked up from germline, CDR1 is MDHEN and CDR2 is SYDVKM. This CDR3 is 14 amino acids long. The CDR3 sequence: CASSSLASGDEQYF. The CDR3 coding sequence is TGTGCCAGCAGTTCTTTAGCGTCAGGGGACGAGCAGTACTTC.

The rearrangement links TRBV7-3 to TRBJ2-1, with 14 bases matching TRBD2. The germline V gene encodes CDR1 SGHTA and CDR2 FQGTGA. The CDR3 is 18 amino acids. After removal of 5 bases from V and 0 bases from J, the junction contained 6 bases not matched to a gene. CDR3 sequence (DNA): TGTGCCAGCAGCCAAGGGACTAGCGGGAGTCGCTCCTACAATGAGCAGTTCTTC. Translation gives CASSQGTSGSRSYNEQFF.

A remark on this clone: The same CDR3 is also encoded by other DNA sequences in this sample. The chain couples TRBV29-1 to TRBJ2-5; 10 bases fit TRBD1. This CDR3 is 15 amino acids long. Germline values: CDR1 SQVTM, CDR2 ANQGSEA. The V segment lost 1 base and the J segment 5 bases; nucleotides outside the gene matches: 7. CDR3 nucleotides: TGCAGCGTTGAAGCAGACAGGGGGCGAGGGGAGACCCAGTACTTC. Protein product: CSVEADRGRGETQYF.

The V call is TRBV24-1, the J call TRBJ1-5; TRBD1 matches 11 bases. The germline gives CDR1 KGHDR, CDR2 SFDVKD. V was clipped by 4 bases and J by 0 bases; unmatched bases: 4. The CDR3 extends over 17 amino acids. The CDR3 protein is CATSEGDRGYSNQPQHF. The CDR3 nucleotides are TGTGCCACCAGTGAGGGGGACAGGGGGTATAGCAATCAGCCCCAGCATTTT.

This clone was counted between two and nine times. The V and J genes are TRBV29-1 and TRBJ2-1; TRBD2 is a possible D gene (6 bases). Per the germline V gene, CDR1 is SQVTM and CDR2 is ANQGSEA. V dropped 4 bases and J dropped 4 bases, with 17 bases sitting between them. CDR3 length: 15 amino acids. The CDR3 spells CSVAPGGSTYNEQFF. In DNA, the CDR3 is TGCAGCGTTGCCCCTGGGGGGAGCACGTACAATGAGCAGTTCTTC.

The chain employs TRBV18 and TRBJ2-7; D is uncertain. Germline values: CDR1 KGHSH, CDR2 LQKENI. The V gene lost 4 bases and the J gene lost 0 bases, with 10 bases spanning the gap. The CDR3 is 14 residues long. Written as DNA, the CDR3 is TGTGCCAGCTCACAACCTCCCAACTCCTACGAGCAGTACTTC. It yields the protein CASSQPPNSYEQYF.